The clone carrying this T cell receptor (beta chain) was seen a handful of times. Its antigen is not known. This record comes from a study of blood T cells in healthy people across ages. The CDR3 consists of 13 residues. V was cut by 5 bases and J by 7 bases, with 14 bases left in between. Then a second PCR, running roughly 7 to 11 cycles, was carried out with a sample-barcoded 5' primer and a J-beta primer mix. One entry per CDR3 protein results from TCRdb running MiXCR on the 5' RACE reads. The sample contains over a million distinct CDR3 sequences, roughly 64% of which appear only once. Study results and caveats: Among T cells, TCR beta diversity per million cells dropped roughly linearly as age rose. Diversity of TCR beta correlated strongly with naive T cell percentage.

Total RNA, at least 5 micrograms per sample, was extracted from PBMCs. This chain uses TRBV12-3 or TRBV12-4 with TRBJ1-2, with D perhaps TRBD1 (5 bases). Sequencing was carried out using blood. This sequence originates from a young man in good health. CDR3 amino acids: CASSTTAQGGYTF. The CDR3 DNA follows: TGTGCCAGCAGTACGACAGCGCAGGGTGGCTACACCTTC.